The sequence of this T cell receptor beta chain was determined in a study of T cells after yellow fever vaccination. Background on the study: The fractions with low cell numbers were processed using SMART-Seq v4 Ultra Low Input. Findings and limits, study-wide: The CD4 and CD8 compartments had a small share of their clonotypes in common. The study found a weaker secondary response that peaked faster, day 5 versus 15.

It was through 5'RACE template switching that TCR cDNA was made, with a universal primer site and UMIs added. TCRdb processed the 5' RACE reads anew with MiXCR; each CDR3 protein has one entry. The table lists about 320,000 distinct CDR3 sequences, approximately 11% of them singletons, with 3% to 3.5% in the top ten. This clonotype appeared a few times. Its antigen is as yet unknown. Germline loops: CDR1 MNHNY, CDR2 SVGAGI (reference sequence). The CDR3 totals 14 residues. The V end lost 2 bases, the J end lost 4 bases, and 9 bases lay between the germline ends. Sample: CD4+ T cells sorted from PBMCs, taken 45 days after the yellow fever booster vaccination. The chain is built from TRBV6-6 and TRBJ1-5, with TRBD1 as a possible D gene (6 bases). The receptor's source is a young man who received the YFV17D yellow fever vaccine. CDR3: CASSYRTENQPQHF. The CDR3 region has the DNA TGTGCCAGCAGTTACCGGACAGAGAATCAGCCCCAGCATTTT.